This record looks at one TCR beta chain sequence and its context. Its matching antigen is unknown. The sample originates from a study of shared clonotypes between healthy human individuals. Germline lookup yields CDR1 ENHRY and CDR2 SYGVKD. This CDR3 has 13 residues. Trimming took 3 bases from V and 6 from J, leaving 12 bases between them. Study observations and caveats: Estimated clonotype richness was generally higher in naive than memory subsets.

As processed by the authors: Without quality scores, immunoSEQ junctional reads could not be filtered like full-length reads. The repertoire was sequenced with immunoSEQ multiplex PCR; TCRdb's copy has only in-frame clones and lacks some. Clone size and the V and J calls come from that table; the DNA yielded D and trimming. The data hold fewer than 1 million clones, with 90% to 97% observed a single time. Terminally differentiated effector memory CD45RA+ cells were left out of the naive CD8 fraction, which was CD45RO-negative and positively selected for CCR7. Healthy HIV-negative adults without recent acute infections or vaccinations served as donors.

J is TRBJ2-7 and V is TRBV10-3, with D unresolved. Sequenced sample: naive CD8+ T cells sorted from blood. The origin of this receptor is a man aged 25 to 40 in good health. As DNA, the CDR3 is TGTGCCATCAGTGACTCCTATGTGGGCGAGCAGTACTTC. Translated: CAISDSYVGEQYF.